A selection of T cell receptor beta chains follows, all from one sample in a study of control samples from healthy donors and cancer patients. Repertoires were generated with immunoSEQ multiplex PCR, while TCRdb's copy carries only in-frame clones and drops some. This sample has a few hundred thousand clones, with around nine tenths found just once. Input material: PBMCs. Receptor source: a middle-aged man with head and neck cancer. Each CDR3 is given with its conserved first and last residue. D genes are given only for firm matches. The size field is filled for only some rows; it gives once, few, many or a size class.

J: TRBJ1-6; V: TRBV7-8; D: NA; size: NA; DNA: TGTGCCAGCAGCTCTCCCGACAGTAATTCACCCCTCCACTTT; CDR3: CASSSPDSNSPLHF
J: TRBJ2-3; V: TRBV7-3; D: NA; size: NA; DNA: TGTGCCAGCAGCACCTACCTAGGGGCAGATACGCAGTATTTT; CDR3: CASSTYLGADTQYF
J: TRBJ1-2; V: TRBV4-2; D: NA; size: few; DNA: TGTGCCAGCAGCCAGAGTGGGGAGGTCTATGGCTACACCTTC; CDR3: CASSQSGEVYGYTF
J: TRBJ2-7; V: TRBV15; D: TRBD1; size: NA; DNA: TGTGCCACCAGCAGAGTATCGACAGGGGGTACTTACGAGCAGTACTTC; CDR3: CATSRVSTGGTYEQYF
J: TRBJ2-1; V: TRBV19; D: TRBD2; size: NA; DNA: TGTGCCAGTAGTAACCACCGGCTAGCGGGAAACAATGAGCAGTTCTTC; CDR3: CASSNHRLAGNNEQFF
J: TRBJ1-6; V: TRBV28; D: TRBD1; size: once; DNA: TGTGCCAGCAGTTTAATCCAGGGGGCCACCTATAATTCACCCCTCCACTTT; CDR3: CASSLIQGATYNSPLHF
J: TRBJ1-2; V: TRBV7-8; D: NA; size: NA; DNA: TGTGCCAGCAGCTTAGGGGCCCAACAGGCACCCTTCTATGGCTACACCTTC; CDR3: CASSLGAQQAPFYGYTF
J: TRBJ1-5; V: TRBV19; D: NA; size: NA; DNA: TGTGCCAGCTCCAGGTCAAGAAATCAGCCCCAGCATTTT; CDR3: CASSRSRNQPQHF
J: TRBJ2-7; V: TRBV15; D: TRBD1; size: NA; DNA: TGTGCCACCAGCAGGGACAGGGGAGAAGGTGAGCAGTACTTC; CDR3: CATSRDRGEGEQYF
J: TRBJ2-7; V: TRBV3-1/TRBV3-2; D: NA; size: NA; DNA: TGTGCCAGCAGCCAAGATGACGGGGAATTGGACGAGCAGTACTTC; CDR3: CASSQDDGELDEQYF
J: TRBJ2-7; V: TRBV19; D: NA; size: NA; DNA: TGTGCCAGTAGTCTACAGGGCCACGGGGCCTACGAGCAGTACTTC; CDR3: CASSLQGHGAYEQYF
J: TRBJ1-5; V: TRBV28; D: NA; size: NA; DNA: TGTGCCAGCAGTTTGAACAGGGCGATGGGTCAGCCCCAGCATTTT; CDR3: CASSLNRAMGQPQHF
J: TRBJ2-3; V: TRBV24-1; D: TRBD1; size: NA; DNA: TGTGCCACCAGTGATTCACAACGGACAGGCAAGTATTTT; CDR3: CATSDSQRTGKYF
J: TRBJ2-5; V: TRBV5-4; D: NA; size: NA; DNA: TGTGCCAGCAGCTTCCGAGGGGAAGAGACCCAGTACTTC; CDR3: CASSFRGEETQYF
J: TRBJ1-2; V: TRBV4-3; D: TRBD1; size: once; DNA: TGCGCCAGCAGCCAAGAAAGATCAACAGGGGACGGCTACACCTTC; CDR3: CASSQERSTGDGYTF
J: TRBJ1-1; V: TRBV5-1; D: TRBD1; size: NA; DNA: TGCGCCAGCAGCCTTCGGACAGGGGGACTGAACACTGAAGCTTTCTTT; CDR3: CASSLRTGGLNTEAFF
J: TRBJ2-7; V: TRBV2; D: NA; size: NA; DNA: TGTGCCAGCAGTAGCTACAGCTACGAGCAGTACTTC; CDR3: CASSSYSYEQYF
J: TRBJ2-7; V: TRBV27; D: TRBD1; size: once; DNA: TGTGCCAGCAGTACCCGGGACAGGGCCTTCTACGAGCAGTACTTC; CDR3: CASSTRDRAFYEQYF
J: TRBJ2-1; V: TRBV2; D: TRBD2; size: NA; DNA: TGTGCCAGCAGGAGAAGCGGGGGGTATGGCTCCTACAATGAGCAGTTCTTC; CDR3: CASRRSGGYGSYNEQFF
J: TRBJ2-3; V: TRBV28; D: NA; size: NA; DNA: TGTGCCAGCAGTTTAATGGCTAGCGCCACAGATACGCAGTATTTT; CDR3: CASSLMASATDTQYF
J: TRBJ2-7; V: TRBV30; D: NA; size: once; DNA: TGTGCCTGGAGTGTACCCTTGGCCCATGTAGGCGAGCAGTACTTC; CDR3: CAWSVPLAHVGEQYF
J: TRBJ1-2; V: TRBV6-4; D: NA; size: NA; DNA: TGTGCCAGCAGACCGACAGCTGCCAACTATGGCTACACCTTC; CDR3: CASRPTAANYGYTF
J: TRBJ2-6; V: TRBV7-8; D: NA; size: NA; DNA: TGTGCCAGCAGCTTTTTGAACTCTGGGGCCAACGTCCTGACTTTC; CDR3: CASSFLNSGANVLTF
J: TRBJ1-5; V: TRBV11-2; D: NA; size: few; DNA: TGTGCCAGCAGCCGGACACAGGGTAGCAATCAGCCCCAGCATTTT; CDR3: CASSRTQGSNQPQHF
J: TRBJ2-2; V: TRBV5-1; D: NA; size: NA; DNA: TGCGCCAGCAGCCTCCAGACCGGGGAGCTGTTTTTT; CDR3: CASSLQTGELFF
J: TRBJ2-2; V: TRBV6-5; D: TRBD2; size: NA; DNA: TGTGCCAGCAGAACTAGCGGGAGGGGAACCGGGGAGCTGTTTTTT; CDR3: CASRTSGRGTGELFF
J: TRBJ2-3; V: TRBV9; D: NA; size: NA; DNA: TGTGCCAGCAGCGCAACCTCTTTGGCAGATACGCAGTATTTT; CDR3: CASSATSLADTQYF
J: TRBJ1-2; V: TRBV6-2/TRBV6-3; D: NA; size: NA; DNA: TGTGCCAGCAGTTTTGGTCCGTCTGATGGCTACACCTTC; CDR3: CASSFGPSDGYTF
J: TRBJ1-5; V: TRBV28; D: NA; size: NA; DNA: TGTGCCAGCAGTCCGGTTGACGGTAGCAATCAGCCCCAGCATTTT; CDR3: CASSPVDGSNQPQHF
J: TRBJ2-7; V: TRBV13; D: NA; size: NA; DNA: TGTGCCAGCCAATCGACTCTGGGGGGGCCTGAGCAGTACTTC; CDR3: CASQSTLGGPEQYF
J: TRBJ2-7; V: TRBV27; D: NA; size: NA; DNA: TGTGCCAGCAGTTTGGCGCCCAGGGCAGGTGAGCAGTACTTC; CDR3: CASSLAPRAGEQYF
J: TRBJ2-7; V: TRBV25-1; D: NA; size: NA; DNA: TGTGCCAGCAGTGAAGTCGGGGAAAGGGCTACAGAGCAGTACTTC; CDR3: CASSEVGERATEQYF
J: TRBJ1-3; V: TRBV25-1; D: NA; size: NA; DNA: TGTGCCAGCAGTGAACATATGGCGGGGGTACGGGGAAACACCATATATTTT; CDR3: CASSEHMAGVRGNTIYF
J: TRBJ1-4; V: TRBV27; D: NA; size: once; DNA: TGTGCCAGCAGTTTATGGCGGACAACTAATGAAAAACTGTTTTTT; CDR3: CASSLWRTTNEKLFF
J: TRBJ2-2; V: TRBV12-5; D: TRBD2; size: NA; DNA: TGTGCTAGTGGCCCTCCATATAGCGCGGGAGGTTCACCCGGGGAGCTGTTTTTT; CDR3: CASGPPYSAGGSPGELFF
J: TRBJ1-4; V: TRBV29-1; D: NA; size: NA; DNA: TGCAGCGTTAATCCTTCCGGGACCCCTAATGAAAAACTGTTTTTT; CDR3: CSVNPSGTPNEKLFF
J: TRBJ1-3; V: TRBV2; D: NA; size: NA; DNA: TGTGCCAGCAACGGAGGCAGCGTCTACTCTGGAAACACCATATATTTT; CDR3: CASNGGSVYSGNTIYF
J: TRBJ1-2; V: TRBV28; D: NA; size: few; DNA: TGTGCCAGCAGTTTAGGGATTTTTAACTATGGCTACACCTTC; CDR3: CASSLGIFNYGYTF
J: TRBJ1-5; V: TRBV4-1; D: TRBD1; size: few; DNA: TGCGCCAGCAGCCAGGGGGACAGCGGCGCTTATAGCAATCAGCCCCAGCATTTT; CDR3: CASSQGDSGAYSNQPQHF
J: TRBJ2-7; V: TRBV12-5; D: TRBD1; size: NA; DNA: TGTGCTAGTGGTTTGGGGCAGGGGGTCTCCTACGAGCAGTACTTC; CDR3: CASGLGQGVSYEQYF
J: TRBJ1-2; V: TRBV7-9; D: TRBD1; size: NA; DNA: TGTGCCAGCAGCTCCACTCGGACAGGTTTGGGCTATGGCTACACCTTC; CDR3: CASSSTRTGLGYGYTF
J: TRBJ1-2; V: TRBV6-2/TRBV6-3; D: NA; size: NA; DNA: TGTGCCAGCAGTTACCGTCCCGGGACCCACTATGGCTACACCTTC; CDR3: CASSYRPGTHYGYTF
J: TRBJ1-5; V: TRBV5-6; D: NA; size: NA; DNA: TGTGCCAGCAGCTCTGGGTTGGGAGGGACCAATCAGCCCCAGCATTTT; CDR3: CASSSGLGGTNQPQHF
J: TRBJ1-2; V: TRBV12-2; D: NA; size: NA; DNA: TGTGCAAGTCGCCCCCCGGGACGGGCGCCGAACTATGGCTACACCTTC; CDR3: CASRPPGRAPNYGYTF
J: TRBJ1-1; V: TRBV19; D: NA; size: NA; DNA: TGTGCCAGTAGTATAGCCCATCGCGACACTGAAGCTTTCTTT; CDR3: CASSIAHRDTEAFF
J: TRBJ1-2; V: TRBV27; D: NA; size: NA; DNA: TGTGCCAGCAGACCGACATCGACCACTAACTATGGCTACACCTTC; CDR3: CASRPTSTTNYGYTF